Presented here are 4 T cell receptor beta chains from one specimen sequenced in a study of T cells expressing NK-cell markers. Reanalyzing the 5' RACE reads, TCRdb keeps one entry per CDR3 protein, without DNA. This repertoire includes about 380,000 distinct CDR3 sequences. The sequenced sample consisted of blood T cells: a sorted CD56 or NKG2C T cell subset, CD4+ or CD8+ T cells, or bulk PBMC T cells (not recorded which). The receptors were gathered from a man aged 18 to 69 in good health.

This chain links TRBV12-3 or TRBV12-4 with TRBJ1-2. The CDR3 has 15 residues. The CDR3: CASSLIWGYSYGYTF.

The rearrangement links TRBV27 to TRBJ1-6. Germline V gene sequence: CDR1 MNHEY, CDR2 SMNVEV (reference sequence). This CDR3 is built from 12 residues. The CDR3: CASRDVGSPLHF.

The genes are TRBV20-1 and TRBJ2-3; the D gene TCRdb calls, TRBD1, cannot be checked with no DNA. The CDR3 runs to 14 residues. Per the germline V gene, CDR1 is DFQATT and CDR2 is SNEGSKA (reference sequence). The CDR3 protein is CSARVSTGPDTQYF.

The V and J genes are TRBV6-1 and TRBJ1-2. The CDR3 length is 14 residues. Germline loops: CDR1 MNHNS, CDR2 SASEGT. The CDR3 loop reads CATIVHRGVAGYTF.